This record concerns one T cell receptor beta chain sequence. This record belongs to a study of OX40 agonist ivuxolimab in advanced cancers. Study-level background: Patients were roughly 83% male with ages roughly 23 to 79, mean roughly 64.

Profiled with immunoSEQ multiplex PCR; TCRdb holds only in-frame clones, not every one. The sample has tens of thousands of clones, about 88% seen once; the top ten hold roughly 0.27%. Per germline, CDR1 ENHRY and CDR2 SYGVKD. V lost 5 bases and J lost 4, with 12 bases in between. The CDR3 contains 14 residues. This TCR was recovered from an adult with an advanced solid tumor such as melanoma, head and neck, liver or kidney cancer. The genes are TRBV10-3 and TRBJ1-5; D may be TRBD1 (6 bases). Here the sequenced sample was CD4+ or CD8+ T cells sorted from blood, taken in a trial of the OX40 agonist ivuxolimab. CDR3 loop: CAISPTGKNQPQHF. The CDR3 DNA sequence: TGTGCCATCAGTCCTACAGGGAAAAATCAGCCCCAGCATTTT.